These T cell receptor beta chains were read from a single sample in a study of cytomegalovirus exposure and HLA in healthy donors. Sequencing was performed with immunoSEQ multiplex PCR; in TCRdb, only in-frame clones are kept and a portion is missing. The repertoire table contains 150,000 to 250,000 clones. Sequenced sample: PBMCs. The receptors were gathered from a boy aged 5-17 years in good health and CMV-seronegative. CDR3s include the opening cysteine and the closing phenylalanine or tryptophan. The D gene is left open where the match is weak.

TRBD2,TRBV5-1,TRBJ2-5,TGCGCCAGCAGCTTGTTGGCGGGGGGGCCGGAGACCCAGTACTTC,CASSLLAGGPETQYF
TRBD1,TRBV5-6,TRBJ2-7,TGTGCCAGCAGCTTCCTGGACAGGGGGGAGGACGAGCAGTACTTC,CASSFLDRGEDEQYF
-,TRBV4-3,TRBJ2-7,TGCGCCAGCAGCCAAGTAAGGGGCTCCTACGAGCAGTACTTC,CASSQVRGSYEQYF
-,TRBV7-9,TRBJ2-7,TGTGCCAGCAGCTCACAGGGCTACGAGCAGTACTTC,CASSSQGYEQYF
-,TRBV11-2,TRBJ1-2,TGTGCCAGCAGCTCCCTGACAGGTCATAACTATGGCTACACCTTC,CASSSLTGHNYGYTF
TRBD2,TRBV4-2,TRBJ2-3,TGTGCCAGCAGCCAATCTACGGGACTAGCGGGGGTTGGGTCAGATACGCAGTATTTT,CASSQSTGLAGVGSDTQYF
TRBD2,TRBV5-4,TRBJ2-1,TGTGCCAGCAGCCGCGGACTAGTTGAGCAGTTCTTC,CASSRGLVEQFF
-,TRBV21-1,TRBJ2-4,TGTGCCAGCAGCAAAGGTGGGCCCCAGGGCCCCATTCAGTACTTC,CASSKGGPQGPIQYF
-,TRBV27,TRBJ1-4,TGTGCCAGCAGTTTATCGTGGTCAGACTCAAATGAAAAACTGTTTTTT,CASSLSWSDSNEKLFF
TRBD2,TRBV6-1,TRBJ2-1,TGTGCCAGCAGGGAAGGGACTAGCGCAATCAATGAGCAGTTCTTC,CASREGTSAINEQFF
TRBD1,TRBV27,TRBJ2-7,TGTGCCAGCAGTTTAGAGCGGACAGGGGCGGCCTACGAGCAGTACTTC,CASSLERTGAAYEQYF
-,TRBV30,TRBJ1-1,TGTGCCTGGAGTGTATACGTCGGGAGGACTGAAGCTTTCTTT,CAWSVYVGRTEAFF
TRBD1,TRBV5-1,TRBJ2-5,TGCGCCAGCAGCAACGCAGGGACAGGGCAAGAGACCCAGTACTTC,CASSNAGTGQETQYF
-,TRBV6-5,TRBJ2-1,TGTGCCAGCAGGGAGTCGGGGGAAGGGGGCGGTGAGCAGTTCTTC,CASRESGEGGGEQFF
-,TRBV30,TRBJ1-2,TGTGCCTGGACACTAAGACCTAACTATGGCTACACCTTC,CAWTLRPNYGYTF
-,TRBV19,TRBJ1-1,TGTGCCAGTAGTATTTATCGAGGGGGCACTGAAGCTTTCTTT,CASSIYRGGTEAFF
-,TRBV6-4,TRBJ2-1,TGTGCCAGCAGTCCCCGCCCCACCGCGAGCTCCTACAATGAGCAGTTCTTC,CASSPRPTASSYNEQFF
-,TRBV5-1,TRBJ2-3,TGCGCCAGCGGTCTCAGGGGCGGAGGTAGCACAGATACGCAGTATTTT,CASGLRGGGSTDTQYF
TRBD1,TRBV2,TRBJ2-2,TGTGCCAGCAGTCTAACAGGGGGCGCGGGGGAGCTGTTTTTT,CASSLTGGAGELFF
-,TRBV19,TRBJ2-7,TGTGCCAGTACTAGACTGGGGGGAGGCGAGCAGTACTTC,CASTRLGGGEQYF
TRBD1,TRBV30,TRBJ1-4,TGTGCCTGGAGTGTACGCCGGACAGGGGTTGTTGAAAAACTGTTTTTT,CAWSVRRTGVVEKLFF
TRBD1,TRBV7-2,TRBJ1-1,TGTGCCAGCAGCTTACAGGGGGCTTCGGGAGCTTTCTTT,CASSLQGASGAFF
-,TRBV2,TRBJ2-3,TGTGCCAGCAGTGAGGAGCCGTTTTTCACAGATACGCAGTATTTT,CASSEEPFFTDTQYF
-,TRBV18,TRBJ1-5,TGTGCCAGCTCACCTTCTTACATGGGAGCTCTACAGCCCCAGCATTTT,CASSPSYMGALQPQHF
TRBD1,TRBV9,TRBJ2-7,TGTGCCAGCAGCCACGCTCCGGGACAGGGGATCGGGTACGAGCAGTACTTC,CASSHAPGQGIGYEQYF
TRBD1,TRBV28,TRBJ1-2,TGTGCCAGCAGACAGGGGGAGGGCTACACCTTC,CASRQGEGYTF
-,TRBV28,TRBJ1-2,TGTGCCAGCAGTTGGGCAGGGCATGGCTACACCTTC,CASSWAGHGYTF
-,TRBV5-8,TRBJ1-5,TGTGCCAGCAGCTTGTTAGATCAGCCCCAGCATTTT,CASSLLDQPQHF
TRBD1,TRBV6-1,TRBJ1-5,TGTGCCAGCATTCGACAGGGAGGCAATCAGCCCCAGCATTTT,CASIRQGGNQPQHF
TRBD1,TRBV4-3,TRBJ1-2,TGCGCCAGCAGCCAAGATCTCCCGGGACAGGCCCTAACCAACTATGGCTACACCTTC,CASSQDLPGQALTNYGYTF
-,TRBV7-6,TRBJ1-5,TGTGCCAGCAGCTTAGCGAGAGGGCGGCAGCCCCAGCATTTT,CASSLARGRQPQHF
-,TRBV7-9,TRBJ1-1,TGTGCCAGCAGTCGAGTCTTCGGTCTAGTGAACACTGAAGCTTTCTTT,CASSRVFGLVNTEAFF
-,TRBV6-5,TRBJ1-6,TGTGCCAGCAGTTACTCGATGGAGGGGACGGTTTCACCCCTCCACTTT,CASSYSMEGTVSPLHF
-,TRBV7-9,TRBJ2-3,TGTGCCAGCATCACCGGGCGGGGCGGCACAGATACGCAGTATTTT,CASITGRGGTDTQYF
-,TRBV28,TRBJ2-7,TGTGCCAGCACCCCCCTCGGGGGCTCCTACGAGCAGTACTTC,CASTPLGGSYEQYF
-,TRBV7-8,TRBJ1-4,TGTGCCAGCAGCTTACTACGGGAACCCTTCGCGGAAAAACTGTTTTTT,CASSLLREPFAEKLFF
-,TRBV25-1,TRBJ1-1,TGTGCCACCGCGGGACGCAGAATGAACACTGAAGCTTTCTTT,CATAGRRMNTEAFF
TRBD2,TRBV4-1,TRBJ2-3,TGCGCCAGCAGCCAAGAGTGGACGGGGGGGCCCACAGATACGCAGTATTTT,CASSQEWTGGPTDTQYF
TRBD1,TRBV5-1,TRBJ1-1,TGCGCCAGCACACGACAGGGGGCATGGGATGCTGAAGCTTTCTTT,CASTRQGAWDAEAFF
-,TRBV2,TRBJ1-2,TGTGCCAGCAGTGTACGGGGGAATGGCTACACCTTC,CASSVRGNGYTF
-,TRBV27,TRBJ2-2,TGTGCCAGCAGTTTATCGAGGCAGCCCACCGGGGAGCTGTTTTTT,CASSLSRQPTGELFF
-,TRBV11-3,TRBJ2-1,TGTGCCAGCAGCCCGGGTGGCCGGAATGAGCAGTTCTTC,CASSPGGRNEQFF
-,TRBV7-2,TRBJ1-1,TGTGCCAGCAGCTCGGGGGGGGCGGCAGCTTTCTTT,CASSSGGAAAFF
TRBD2,TRBV28,TRBJ2-7,TGTGCCAGCAGCCCTACCCCCGGCGGGAGCTCCTACGAGCAGTACTTC,CASSPTPGGSSYEQYF
TRBD1,TRBV9,TRBJ1-1,TGTGCCAGCAGCGCCCGGGACAGGACTCGGACCGGTGAAGCTTTCTTT,CASSARDRTRTGEAFF